This T cell receptor beta chain appears in the sequencing data of a study of cytomegalovirus exposure and HLA in healthy donors. The study's findings and limits: Whilst most TCR sequences proved rare, a subset of public TCRs occurred across many donors. Productive rates of about 87% or about 30% were seen for most TCR beta V segments in an earlier analysis. Reports state that TCR beta sequences accurately predicted most subjects' HLA-A and HLA-B alleles. A later analysis showed that HLA-associated TCR beta chains had undergone more clonal expansion than equally common others.

The germline gives CDR1 SEHNR, CDR2 FQNEAQ (reference sequence). Trimming shortened V by 7 bases and J by 0 bases, and 15 bases separated the two germline ends. This CDR3 is 16 amino acids long. It was with 60 Vbeta and 13 Jbeta primers that the PCR ran. Only in-frame clones appear in the TCRdb table, and some are missing; sequencing was by immunoSEQ multiplex PCR. The top ten hold about 1.9% of the sample, which has roughly 180,000 clones, roughly four fifths seen once. Concerning this clone itself: Its antigen is not identified.

This receptor was obtained from a woman younger than 30 in good health and CMV-seropositive. The sequencing input was PBMCs. The chain couples TRBV7-9 to TRBJ1-4; D is undetermined. CDR3 residues: CASTNTGDATNEKLFF. Written as DNA, the CDR3 is TGTGCCAGCACTAATACGGGAGATGCAACTAATGAAAAACTGTTTTTT.